The rows below give T cell receptor beta chains drawn from one sample of a study of cytomegalovirus exposure and HLA in healthy donors. Libraries were prepared by immunoSEQ multiplex PCR; TCRdb keeps only in-frame clonotypes and omits some of them. This table has under 150,000 clones, 80% to 90% appearing once. Sequenced sample: PBMCs. The receptors originated from a woman aged 40 to 50 in good health and CMV-seropositive. Each CDR3 is given with its conserved first and last residue. A D gene is named only where the DNA matches it firmly.

d_gene: TRBD1; v_gene: TRBV5-4; CDR3aa: CASELQGAYEQYF
d_gene: -; v_gene: TRBV6-4; CDR3aa: CASRKGANTEAFF
d_gene: -; v_gene: TRBV2; CDR3aa: CASSEGSGYYGYTF
d_gene: -; v_gene: TRBV1; CDR3aa: CTSTGTRGTGELFF
d_gene: -; v_gene: TRBV4-3; CDR3aa: CASSQGRDQALEQYF
d_gene: -; v_gene: TRBV27; CDR3aa: CASSLTGTLAQHF
d_gene: -; v_gene: TRBV29-1; CDR3aa: CSVRRKSSNYYEQYF
d_gene: -; v_gene: TRBV4-3; CDR3aa: CASSQDHLTRIERTQYF
d_gene: -; v_gene: TRBV5-1; CDR3aa: CASSFGQSYEQYF
d_gene: TRBD2; v_gene: TRBV7-2; CDR3aa: CASSFNLGLAGRTDTQYF
d_gene: -; v_gene: TRBV30; CDR3aa: CAWSIGGPQHF
d_gene: -; v_gene: TRBV5-1; CDR3aa: CASSLETARMNTEAFF
d_gene: TRBD1; v_gene: TRBV2; CDR3aa: CASSEQGQINQPQHF
d_gene: -; v_gene: TRBV9; CDR3aa: CASGEGHNEKLFF
d_gene: -; v_gene: TRBV7-8; CDR3aa: CASSPTSGLVVGYTF
d_gene: -; v_gene: TRBV7-8; CDR3aa: CASSGGSRMNTEAFF
d_gene: TRBD1; v_gene: TRBV27; CDR3aa: CASSYRTGMGNEQFF
d_gene: TRBD2; v_gene: TRBV19; CDR3aa: CASSMASGTTGELFF
d_gene: TRBD1; v_gene: TRBV6-6; CDR3aa: CASSYEGQGYTEAFF
d_gene: -; v_gene: TRBV19; CDR3aa: CARGRTTEAFF
d_gene: TRBD1; v_gene: TRBV6-9; CDR3aa: CASEPVRGHRDSNQPQHF
d_gene: -; v_gene: TRBV2; CDR3aa: CASSAYDSGGQPQHF
d_gene: TRBD1; v_gene: TRBV9; CDR3aa: CASSVATGDHQETQYF
d_gene: TRBD1; v_gene: TRBV6-6; CDR3aa: CASRFPGQGAGETQYF
d_gene: TRBD1; v_gene: TRBV27; CDR3aa: CASSSATGVYGYTF
d_gene: TRBD2; v_gene: TRBV5-1; CDR3aa: CASSLPLAGETDTQYF
d_gene: TRBD1; v_gene: TRBV7-3; CDR3aa: CASSLPGTGGHEQFF
d_gene: TRBD1; v_gene: TRBV19; CDR3aa: CASSRRQGGEQYF
d_gene: TRBD2; v_gene: TRBV15; CDR3aa: CATSVTSGRYADTQYF
d_gene: -; v_gene: TRBV5-8; CDR3aa: CASSLWSSNTGELFF
d_gene: -; v_gene: TRBV27; CDR3aa: CASSLGTPNYEQYF